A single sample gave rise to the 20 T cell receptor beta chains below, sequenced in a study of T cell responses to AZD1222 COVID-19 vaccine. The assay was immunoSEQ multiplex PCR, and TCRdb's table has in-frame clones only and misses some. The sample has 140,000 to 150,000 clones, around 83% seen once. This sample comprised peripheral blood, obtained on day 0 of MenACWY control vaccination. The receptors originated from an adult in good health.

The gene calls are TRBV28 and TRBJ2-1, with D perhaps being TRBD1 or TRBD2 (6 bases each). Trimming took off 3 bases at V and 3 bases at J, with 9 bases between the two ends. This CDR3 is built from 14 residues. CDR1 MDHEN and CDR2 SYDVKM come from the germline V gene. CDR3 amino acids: CASSFGGHYNEQFF. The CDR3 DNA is TGTGCCAGCAGTTTCGGGGGACACTACAATGAGCAGTTCTTC.

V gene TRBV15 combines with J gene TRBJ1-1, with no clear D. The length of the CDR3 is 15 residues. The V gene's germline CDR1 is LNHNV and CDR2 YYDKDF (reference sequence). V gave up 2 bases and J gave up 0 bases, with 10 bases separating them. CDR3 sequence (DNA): TGTGCCACCAGCAGATCCTATGGTTTGAACACTGAAGCTTTCTTT. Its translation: CATSRSYGLNTEAFF.

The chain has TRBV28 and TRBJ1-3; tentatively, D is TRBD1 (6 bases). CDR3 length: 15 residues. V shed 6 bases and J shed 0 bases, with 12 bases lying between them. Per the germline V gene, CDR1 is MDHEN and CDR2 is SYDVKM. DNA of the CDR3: TGTGCCAGCAGACGAACAGGGCCCTCTGGAAACACCATATATTTT. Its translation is CASRRTGPSGNTIYF.

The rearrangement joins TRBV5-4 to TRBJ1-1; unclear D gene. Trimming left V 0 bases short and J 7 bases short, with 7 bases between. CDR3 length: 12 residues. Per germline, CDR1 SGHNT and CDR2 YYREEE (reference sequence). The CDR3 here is CASSLEADEAFF. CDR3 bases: TGTGCCAGCAGCTTGGAGGCTGATGAAGCTTTCTTT.

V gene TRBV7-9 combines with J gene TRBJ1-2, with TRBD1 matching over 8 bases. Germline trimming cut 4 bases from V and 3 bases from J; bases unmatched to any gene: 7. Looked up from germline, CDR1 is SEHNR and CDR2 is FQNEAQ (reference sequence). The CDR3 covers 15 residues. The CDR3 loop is CASSSLTGEHYGYTF. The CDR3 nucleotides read TGTGCCAGCAGCTCATTGACAGGGGAACACTATGGCTACACCTTC.

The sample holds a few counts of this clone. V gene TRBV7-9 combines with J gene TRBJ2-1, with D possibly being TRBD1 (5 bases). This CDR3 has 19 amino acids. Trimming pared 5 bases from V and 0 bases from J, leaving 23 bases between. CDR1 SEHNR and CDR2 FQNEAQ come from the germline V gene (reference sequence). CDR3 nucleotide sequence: TGTGCCAGCAGCCCGCTCGGCGGTTTGACAGCTAGCTCCTACAATGAGCAGTTCTTC. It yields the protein CASSPLGGLTASSYNEQFF.

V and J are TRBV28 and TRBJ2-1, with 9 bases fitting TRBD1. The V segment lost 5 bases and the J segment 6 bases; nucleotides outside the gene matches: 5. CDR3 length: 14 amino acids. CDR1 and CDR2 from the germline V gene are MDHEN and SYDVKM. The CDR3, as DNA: TGTGCCAGCAGTGGGACAGGGCGGTTCAATGAGCAGTTCTTC. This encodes CASSGTGRFNEQFF.

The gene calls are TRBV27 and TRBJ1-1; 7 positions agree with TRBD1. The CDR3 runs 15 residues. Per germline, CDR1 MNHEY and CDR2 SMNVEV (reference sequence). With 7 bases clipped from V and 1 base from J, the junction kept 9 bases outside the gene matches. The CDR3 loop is CASNYRGGANTEAFF. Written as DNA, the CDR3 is TGTGCCAGCAATTACAGGGGAGGGGCGAACACTGAAGCTTTCTTT.

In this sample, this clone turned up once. CDR3 DNA sequence: TGTGCCAGCAGCTTGAGGCAGGGTAGACAAGAGACCCAGTACTTC. It encodes CASSLRQGRQETQYF. V and J are TRBV5-4 and TRBJ2-5; a possible D gene is TRBD1 (5 bases). The length of the CDR3 is 15 residues. Germline V CDR1 and CDR2: SGHNT, YYREEE (reference sequence). The V end was cut by 1 base, the J end by 2 bases, with 12 bases between.

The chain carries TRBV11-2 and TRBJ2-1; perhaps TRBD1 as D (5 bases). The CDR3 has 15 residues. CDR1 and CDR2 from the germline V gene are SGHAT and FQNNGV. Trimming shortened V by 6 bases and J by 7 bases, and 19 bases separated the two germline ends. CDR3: CASSSVRGFGNEQFF. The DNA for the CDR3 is TGTGCCAGCAGTAGTGTAAGGGGTTTTGGGAATGAGCAGTTCTTC.

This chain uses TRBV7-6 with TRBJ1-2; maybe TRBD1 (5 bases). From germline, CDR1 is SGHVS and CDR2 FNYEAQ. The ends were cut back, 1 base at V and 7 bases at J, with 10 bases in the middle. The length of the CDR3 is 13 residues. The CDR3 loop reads CASSLGREGGYTF. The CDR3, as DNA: TGTGCCAGCAGCTTAGGCAGGGAAGGTGGCTACACCTTC.

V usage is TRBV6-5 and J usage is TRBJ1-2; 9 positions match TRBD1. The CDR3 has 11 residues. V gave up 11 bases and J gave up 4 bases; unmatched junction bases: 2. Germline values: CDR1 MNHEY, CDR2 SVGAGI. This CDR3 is CASTGGYGYTF. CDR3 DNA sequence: TGTGCCTCGACAGGGGGCTATGGCTACACCTTC.

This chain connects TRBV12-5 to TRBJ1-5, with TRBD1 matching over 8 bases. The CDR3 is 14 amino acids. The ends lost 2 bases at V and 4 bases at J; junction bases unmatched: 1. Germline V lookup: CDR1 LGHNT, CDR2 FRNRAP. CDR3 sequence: CASGLRDRNQPQHF. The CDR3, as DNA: TGTGCTAGTGGTTTGCGGGACAGGAATCAGCCCCAGCATTTT.

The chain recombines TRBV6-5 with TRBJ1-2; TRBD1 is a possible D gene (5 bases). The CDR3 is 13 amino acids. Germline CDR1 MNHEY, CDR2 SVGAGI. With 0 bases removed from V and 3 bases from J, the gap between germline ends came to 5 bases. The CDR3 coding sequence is TGTGCCAGCAGTTACTCGGGGGACTATGGCTACACCTTC. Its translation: CASSYSGDYGYTF.

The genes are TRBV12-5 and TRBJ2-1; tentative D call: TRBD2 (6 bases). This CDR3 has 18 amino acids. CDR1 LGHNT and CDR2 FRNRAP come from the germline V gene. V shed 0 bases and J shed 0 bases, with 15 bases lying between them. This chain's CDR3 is CASGLVVSAGHSYNEQFF. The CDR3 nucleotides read TGTGCTAGTGGTTTGGTAGTCTCTGCGGGGCACTCCTACAATGAGCAGTTCTTC.

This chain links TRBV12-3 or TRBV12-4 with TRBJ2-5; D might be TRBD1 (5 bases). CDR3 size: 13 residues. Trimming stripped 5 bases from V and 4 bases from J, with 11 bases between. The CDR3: CASSVDRGETQYF. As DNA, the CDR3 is TGTGCCAGCAGTGTCGACAGAGGAGAGACCCAGTACTTC.

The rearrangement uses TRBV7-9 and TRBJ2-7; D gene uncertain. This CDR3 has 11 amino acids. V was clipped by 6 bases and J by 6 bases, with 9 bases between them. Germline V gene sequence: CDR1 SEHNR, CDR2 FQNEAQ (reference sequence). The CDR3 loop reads CASRGRTEQYF. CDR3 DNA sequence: TGTGCCAGCAGAGGAAGAACCGAGCAGTACTTC.

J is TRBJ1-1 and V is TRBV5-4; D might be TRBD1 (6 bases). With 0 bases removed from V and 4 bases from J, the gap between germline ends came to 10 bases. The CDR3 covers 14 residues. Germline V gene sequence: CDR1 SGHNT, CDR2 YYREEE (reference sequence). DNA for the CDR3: TGTGCCAGCAGCTTGGTCGGGGGGGCCACTGAAGCTTTCTTT. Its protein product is CASSLVGGATEAFF.

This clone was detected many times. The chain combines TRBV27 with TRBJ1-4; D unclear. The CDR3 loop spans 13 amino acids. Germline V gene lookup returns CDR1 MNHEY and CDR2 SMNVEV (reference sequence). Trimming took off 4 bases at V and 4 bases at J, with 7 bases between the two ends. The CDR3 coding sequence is TGTGCCAGCAGTTGGCAGGTTAATGAAAAACTGTTTTTT. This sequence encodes CASSWQVNEKLFF.

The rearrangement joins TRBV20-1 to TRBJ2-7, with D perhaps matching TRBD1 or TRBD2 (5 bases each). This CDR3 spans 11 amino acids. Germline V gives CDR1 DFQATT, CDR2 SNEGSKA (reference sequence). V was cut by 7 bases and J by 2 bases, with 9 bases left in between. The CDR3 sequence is CSVWGPYEQYF. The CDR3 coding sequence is TGCAGTGTGTGGGGACCCTACGAGCAGTACTTC.